One and the same sample provided the 14 T cell receptor beta chains below, sequenced in a study of regulatory T cells in long-lasting Graves disease. Described time point: newly diagnosed GD, antithyroid drugs for less than 3 months. The TCR library was made from RNA extracted from PBMCs. iRepertoire HTBI primers and Arm-PCR of CDR3 regions built TCR beta libraries. TCRdb re-called the multiplex PCR reads through MiXCR, storing one row per CDR3 protein. The table has over 350,000 distinct CDR3 sequences, around 13% seen once; the top ten hold under 20%. The same specimen was also included in a second study, on T cells in Graves' hyperthyroidism and ophthalmopathy.

The sequences come from peripheral blood mononuclear cells (PBMCs), collected at new diagnosis, from a patient treated with antithyroid drugs. The receptors were sampled from a woman between 50 and 59 years old with Graves disease.

This clonotype was observed many times. V usage is TRBV7-2 and J usage is TRBJ2-5, with D hard to call. Germline V CDR1 and CDR2: SGHTA, FQGNSA. Trimming shortened V by 5 bases and J by 5 bases, and 12 bases separated the two germline ends. There are 13 residues in the CDR3. In DNA, the CDR3 is TGTGCCAGCAGCCGTGACCGGCAGGAGACCCAGTACTTC. Amino acid sequence: CASSRDRQETQYF.

This chain links TRBV28 with TRBJ2-2, with TRBD1 matching over 7 bases. Per the germline V gene, CDR1 is MDHEN and CDR2 is SYDVKM. Unmatched junction bases numbered 12, after V lost 5 bases and J lost 6 bases. CDR3 length equals 16 residues. CDR3 sequence (DNA): TGTGCCAGCAGTCGCCCCGGGACAGTAGGGGCCGGGGAGCTGTTTTTT. Translated: CASSRPGTVGAGELFF.

This clonotype was counted many times. V gene TRBV15 combines with J gene TRBJ2-1, with 14 bases that match TRBD2. Looked up from germline, CDR1 is LNHNV and CDR2 is YYDKDF (reference sequence). This CDR3 has 20 residues. V lost 0 bases, J lost 2 bases, and 9 bases stayed unmatched. The CDR3 spells CATSRDWGLAGAGTYNEQFF. The CDR3 region has the DNA TGTGCCACCAGCAGAGATTGGGGACTAGCGGGAGCGGGCACCTACAATGAGCAGTTCTTC.

CDR3 nucleotide sequence: TGTGCCACTAATAGACTAGCGGAGAGGGGCTACGAGCAGTACTTC. This codes for CATNRLAERGYEQYF. The gene calls are TRBV2 and TRBJ2-7; 9 positions match TRBD2. Looked up from germline, CDR1 is SNHLY and CDR2 is FYNNEI. The CDR3 covers 15 residues. The V segment lost 10 bases and the J segment 3 bases; nucleotides outside the gene matches: 13.

The chain couples TRBV6-1 to TRBJ1-2; tentative D call: TRBD1 (5 bases). Germline V CDR1 and CDR2: MNHNS, SASEGT. Trimming stripped 6 bases from V and 3 bases from J, with 14 bases between. CDR3 length equals 14 residues. The CDR3 sequence is CASSQQGFDYGYTF. In DNA, the CDR3 is TGTGCCAGCAGCCAGCAGGGTTTTGACTATGGCTACACCTTC.

A remark on this clonotype: A clone one base away is much larger, so this may be a read error. The chain combines TRBV15 with TRBJ2-3; D ambiguous. CDR3 length equals 13 residues. V gave up 3 bases and J gave up 6 bases, with 10 bases separating them. Per germline, CDR1 LNHNV and CDR2 YYDKDF (reference sequence). CDR3 nucleotide sequence: TGTGCCACCAGCAGCCCCCTGTGGGATACGCAGTATTTT. Translation: CATSSPLWDTQYF.

This clonotype was found many times. V is TRBV7-2 and J is TRBJ1-1, with TRBD1 identical over 7 bases. The CDR3 length is 14 residues. Per germline, CDR1 SGHTA and CDR2 FQGNSA. Trimming cost V 4 bases and J 5 bases; bases outside gene matches: 7. CDR3 sequence reads: CASSSQGGFTEAFF. For the CDR3, the DNA is TGTGCCAGCAGCTCCCAGGGGGGATTTACTGAAGCTTTCTTT.

The rearrangement joins TRBV28 to TRBJ1-5, with TRBD1 as a possible D gene (5 bases). The germline V and J ends were trimmed by 3 bases and 1 base, with 13 bases remaining between them. The V gene's germline CDR1 is MDHEN and CDR2 SYDVKM. This CDR3 has 16 amino acids. The DNA of the CDR3 is TGTGCCAGCAGTTTTTGGGGGGTGAGGAGCAATCAGCCCCAGCATTTT. Its translation: CASSFWGVRSNQPQHF.

With regard to this clonotype: This may come from a read error, since a much larger clone is one base off. This rearrangement joins TRBV10-3 to TRBJ2-1, with D perhaps given as TRBD1 or TRBD2 (5 bases each). The CDR3 consists of 15 residues. The germline CDR1 and CDR2 sequences are ENHRY and SYGVKD. V gave up 0 bases and J gave up 5 bases, with 11 bases separating them. The CDR3, as DNA: TGTGCCATCAGTGAGTCGGGACGTTACGACAATGAGCAGTTCTTC. As protein: CAISESGRYDNEQFF.

This chain uses TRBV7-2 with TRBJ1-2, with 8 positions matching TRBD1. Germline assignment: CDR1 SGHTA and CDR2 FQGNSA. The CDR3 length is 15 residues. The V gene end was trimmed by 3 bases and the J gene end by 4 bases; junction bases not matched to a gene: 7. CDR3 in DNA: TGTGCCAGCAGCTTGAGTGACAGGGGAGGCTATGGCTACACCTTC. Amino acid sequence: CASSLSDRGGYGYTF.

The sample holds a few counts of this clonotype. The V call is TRBV10-3, the J call TRBJ2-5; the match to TRBD2 covers 10 bases. Unmatched junction bases numbered 2, after V lost 8 bases and J lost 5 bases. Germline V gene data show CDR1 as ENHRY and CDR2 as SYGVKD. This CDR3 contains 12 residues. Here the CDR3 reads CAIGLAEETQYF. The DNA for the CDR3 is TGTGCCATCGGACTAGCGGAGGAGACCCAGTACTTC.

The rearrangement uses TRBV7-8 and TRBJ2-7, with TRBD2 matching over 9 bases. Germline assignment: CDR1 SGHVS and CDR2 FQNEAQ. The CDR3 consists of 18 residues. With V trimmed by 5 bases and J by 3 bases, 17 bases remained unmatched. The CDR3 here is CASSPIGPPLAGLYEQYF. As DNA, the CDR3 is TGTGCCAGCAGCCCTATTGGTCCACCACTAGCGGGCCTCTACGAGCAGTACTTC. Full variable domain (rest looked up from reference TRBV7-8 and TRBJ2-7): GAGVSQSPRYKVAKRGQDVALRCDPISGHVSLFWYQQALGQGPEFLTYFQNEAQLDKSGLPSDRFFAERPEGSVSTLKIQRTQQEDSAVYLCASSPIGPPLAGLYEQYFGPGTRLTVT.

The table lists this clonotype with many counts. The rearrangement links TRBV6-1 to TRBJ1-5; possibly TRBD1 for D (5 bases). The CDR3 sequence is 14 residues long. The V end was cut by 3 bases, the J end by 4 bases, with 10 bases between. Germline-derived CDR1 and CDR2 are MNHNS and SASEGT. CDR3 coding DNA: TGTGCCAGCAGTGACCGAAAGGGGAATCAGCCCCAGCATTTT. Its translation is CASSDRKGNQPQHF.

This clonotype was recorded at least ten times. The chain links TRBV5-1 to TRBJ2-3, with TRBD2 matching 12 bases. The CDR3 totals 15 residues. Germline V lookup: CDR1 SGHRS, CDR2 YFSETQ. The J segment lost 5 bases and the V segment lost 7 bases, leaving 8 bases of the junction unmatched. CDR3 amino acids: CASGRLAGVKDTQYF. CDR3 coding DNA: TGCGCCAGCGGCCGACTAGCGGGAGTTAAAGATACGCAGTATTTT. The full variable domain, its missing parts supplied by reference TRBV5-1 and TRBJ2-3, is KAGVTQTPRYLIKTRGQQVTLSCSPISGHRSVSWYQQTPGQGLQFLFEYFSETQRNKGNFPGRFSGRQFSNSRSEMNVSTLELGDSALYLCASGRLAGVKDTQYFGPGTRLTVL.